The present entry profiles one TCR beta chain with its context. The data were taken from a study of T cell changes during pregnancy in multiple sclerosis. The data were produced by immunoSEQ multiplex PCR, yet TCRdb's version contains in-frame clones alone and is incomplete. The sample comprises approximately 53,000 clones, approximately 91% of which are singletons, and around 0.25% rests with the top ten. This CDR3 is 15 amino acids long. Losses at the gene ends were 3 bases for V and 2 bases for J; bases not matched to a gene: 5. Germline V lookup: CDR1 LNHDA, CDR2 SQIVND (reference sequence). V is TRBV19 and J is TRBJ1-1, with 8 bases aligning to TRBD1. This receptor was obtained from a female donor with multiple sclerosis, enrolled in a pregnancy study. This sample comprised CD4+ T cells from peripheral blood mononuclear cells, obtained in the second trimester of pregnancy. The CDR3 is CASSILQGGNTEAFF. The CDR3 region has the DNA TGTGCCAGTAGTATCTTACAGGGGGGAAACACTGAAGCTTTCTTT.